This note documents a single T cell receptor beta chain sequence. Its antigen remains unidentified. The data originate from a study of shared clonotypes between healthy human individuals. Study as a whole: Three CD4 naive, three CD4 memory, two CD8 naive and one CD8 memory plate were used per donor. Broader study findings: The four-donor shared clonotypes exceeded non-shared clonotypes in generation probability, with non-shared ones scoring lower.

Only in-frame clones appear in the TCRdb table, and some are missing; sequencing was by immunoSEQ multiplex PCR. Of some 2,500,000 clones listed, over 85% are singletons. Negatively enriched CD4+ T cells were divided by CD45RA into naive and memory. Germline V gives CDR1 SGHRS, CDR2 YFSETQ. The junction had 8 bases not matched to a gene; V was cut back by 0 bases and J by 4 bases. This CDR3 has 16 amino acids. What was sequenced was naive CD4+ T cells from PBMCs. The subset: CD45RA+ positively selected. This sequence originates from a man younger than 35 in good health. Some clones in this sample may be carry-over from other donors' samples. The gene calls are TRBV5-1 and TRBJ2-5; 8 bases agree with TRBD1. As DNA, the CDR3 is TGCGCCAGCAGCTTGGTCGGGACAGGTCCCCGAGAGACCCAGTACTTC. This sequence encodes CASSLVGTGPRETQYF.